This T cell receptor beta chain was sequenced in a study of blood T cells in healthy people across ages. V was clipped by 5 bases and J by 0 bases, with 11 bases between them. This CDR3 spans 14 amino acids. Germline loops: CDR1 SEHNR, CDR2 FQNEAQ (reference sequence). A J-beta primer mix and a sample-barcoded 5' primer were used in a second PCR of about 7 to 12 cycles. Each CDR3 protein gets one entry after TCRdb re-called the 5' RACE reads with MiXCR. The sample includes about 1.5 million distinct CDR3 sequences, 42% of them seen just once. The V gene is TRBV7-9, the J gene TRBJ2-7; the D is unclear. The origin of this receptor is a woman aged 18-35 years in good health. The sequenced sample was blood. The CDR3 nucleotides are TGTGCCAGCAGCCCCGACCCAAACTCCTACGAGCAGTACTTC. Translated, it gives CASSPDPNSYEQYF.